The 23 T cell receptor beta chains reported below all come from one sample, sequenced in a study of T cell responses to AZD1222 COVID-19 vaccine. Some clones are missing from TCRdb's copy, which holds only in-frame ones; the method was immunoSEQ multiplex PCR. In the table there are 130,000 or so clones, approximately 93% of which are singletons. Sequenced here: peripheral blood, sampled on day 0 of MenACWY control vaccination. The receptors here all came from an adult in good health.

The chain combines TRBV19 with TRBJ1-2, with 7 bases lining up with TRBD1. This CDR3 has 16 amino acids. Germline assignment: CDR1 LNHDA and CDR2 SQIVND (reference sequence). The J segment lost 3 bases and the V segment lost 4 bases, leaving 11 bases of the junction unmatched. CDR3 region: CASSRIDRESDYGYTF. CDR3 nucleotide sequence: TGTGCCAGTAGTAGAATCGACAGGGAATCCGACTATGGCTACACCTTC. The variable domain in full, completed from reference TRBV19 and TRBJ1-2, reads DGGITQSPKYLFRKEGQNVTLSCEQNLNHDAMYWYRQDPGQGLRLIYYSQIVNDFQKGDIAEGYSVSREKKESFPLTVTSAQKNPTAFYLCASSRIDRESDYGYTFGSGTRLTVV.

This sequence joins TRBV27 and TRBJ1-1; weak D call: TRBD1 (5 bases). The ends were cut back, 4 bases at V and 1 base at J, with 13 bases in the middle. CDR3 length equals 15 residues. Looked up from germline, CDR1 is MNHEY and CDR2 is SMNVEV (reference sequence). The CDR3 bases are TGTGCCAGCAGTTATCAGGGCTCGGGGAACACTGAAGCTTTCTTT. It yields the protein CASSYQGSGNTEAFF.

This clone turned up a few times. This chain links TRBV5-4 with TRBJ2-3, with D maybe TRBD2 (6 bases). Per germline, CDR1 SGHNT and CDR2 YYREEE (reference sequence). This CDR3 has 14 residues. Trimming removed 0 bases from V and 3 bases from J, with 8 bases in between. The CDR3 region has the DNA TGTGCCAGCAGCTTGGGTGGGGGGACAGATACGCAGTATTTT. Its translation: CASSLGGGTDTQYF.

The rearrangement links TRBV28 to TRBJ1-2; D possibly corresponds to TRBD1 (5 bases). The CDR3 covers 13 residues. Germline values: CDR1 MDHEN, CDR2 SYDVKM. V dropped 2 bases and J dropped 6 bases, with 10 bases sitting between them. The CDR3 nucleotides are TGTGCCAGCAGTTTAGGACGGGGACATGGCTACACCTTC. Translation: CASSLGRGHGYTF.

The V gene is TRBV6-5, the J gene TRBJ1-2; 12 bases line up with TRBD1. CDR1 and CDR2 (germline): MNHEY, SVGAGI. There are 15 residues in the CDR3. The V segment lost 4 bases and the J segment 5 bases; nucleotides outside the gene matches: 5. CDR3 sequence: CASSSPGQGAYGYTF. The CDR3 bases are TGTGCCAGCAGTTCTCCGGGACAGGGGGCGTATGGCTACACCTTC.

This clone appeared once. V is TRBV6-1 and J is TRBJ2-2; 9 bases map to TRBD2. The germline CDR1 and CDR2 sequences are MNHNS and SASEGT. Trimming at V came to 4 bases and at J to 6 bases, leaving 12 bases not matched to a gene. The length of the CDR3 is 17 residues. CDR3 loop: CASSGRGGRYEAGELFF. CDR3 in DNA: TGTGCCAGCAGTGGGCGGGGGGGCCGATATGAAGCCGGGGAGCTGTTTTTT.

This clone occurred once. V gene TRBV15 combines with J gene TRBJ2-1, with 9 bases identical to TRBD1. V was clipped by 0 bases and J by 8 bases; unmatched bases: 8. Looked up from germline, CDR1 is LNHNV and CDR2 is YYDKDF (reference sequence). The CDR3 length is 16 residues. The DNA of the CDR3 is TGTGCCACCAGCAGAGATTCAGGGACAGGGTACGATGAGCAGTTCTTC. It translates to CATSRDSGTGYDEQFF.

The V call is TRBV7-9, the J call TRBJ2-1, with D maybe TRBD2 (5 bases). V was trimmed by 5 bases and J by 5 bases, leaving 19 bases between them. This CDR3 is built from 16 residues. CDR1 is SEHNR and CDR2 is FQNEAQ in the germline V gene (reference sequence). CDR3 nucleotides: TGTGCCAGCAGCCTAATACGTGGACTTATAAACAATGAGCAGTTCTTC. It yields the protein CASSLIRGLINNEQFF.

The rearrangement joins TRBV29-1 to TRBJ1-2; maybe TRBD1 (5 bases). The CDR3 runs to 13 residues. The V end lost 7 bases, the J end lost 6 bases, and 18 bases lay between the germline ends. Germline CDR1 is SQVTM and CDR2 is ANQGSEA. Here the CDR3 DNA reads TGCAGCGCCCGTCGCGGGGGGGATGATGGCTACACCTTC. It is translated as CSARRGGDDGYTF.

J is TRBJ1-4 and V is TRBV5-5; 9 nucleotides agree with TRBD1. The germline V gene encodes CDR1 SGHKS and CDR2 YYEKEE (reference sequence). V lost 6 bases, J lost 8 bases, and 5 bases stayed unmatched. The CDR3 spans 13 residues. CDR3 residues: CASNRGRREKLFF. Written as DNA, the CDR3 is TGTGCCAGCAACAGGGGGCGACGGGAAAAACTGTTTTTT.

V usage is TRBV6-5 and J usage is TRBJ1-6; no clear D gene. Germline values: CDR1 MNHEY, CDR2 SVGAGI. Trimming cost V 2 bases and J 7 bases, with 9 bases left between them. The CDR3 totals 14 residues. CDR3 nucleotide sequence: TGTGCCAGCAGTTACGGGCGGCAAAATTCACCCCTCCACTTT. Protein: CASSYGRQNSPLHF.

The rearrangement joins TRBV12-3 or TRBV12-4 to TRBJ2-3; D perhaps matches TRBD2 (5 bases). V was cut by 2 bases and J by 5 bases, with 8 bases left in between. The CDR3 totals 13 residues. CDR3 in DNA: TGTGCCAGCAGTTTACCGGCGGGAGATACGCAGTATTTT. Encoded protein: CASSLPAGDTQYF.

This clone was counted only a few times. This chain uses TRBV4-1 with TRBJ2-5, with 10 bases matching TRBD2. With V trimmed by 1 base and J by 1 base, 0 bases remained unmatched. Per germline, CDR1 MGHRA and CDR2 YSYEKL. The CDR3 totals 15 residues. Here the CDR3 DNA reads TGCGCCAGCAGCCAAGTAGCGGGGGGCCAAGAGACCCAGTACTTC. This sequence encodes CASSQVAGGQETQYF.

The rearrangement uses TRBV15 and TRBJ1-1; no definite D call. Between the trimmed V and J ends, which lost 0 bases and 4 bases, there was a span of 15 bases. Germline lookup yields CDR1 LNHNV and CDR2 YYDKDF (reference sequence). This CDR3 is 16 amino acids long. The CDR3 reads CATSRDPSTRSTEAFF. CDR3 nucleotide sequence: TGTGCCACCAGCAGAGATCCCTCGACAAGGTCCACTGAAGCTTTCTTT.

This chain links TRBV24-1 with TRBJ2-3; 9 nucleotides align to TRBD2. The germline gives CDR1 KGHDR, CDR2 SFDVKD. The J segment lost 6 bases and the V segment lost 3 bases, leaving 6 bases of the junction unmatched. The CDR3 consists of 15 residues. The CDR3 coding sequence is TGTGCCACCAGTGATAGGGCTAGCGGGAAGGATACGCAGTATTTT. Its translation: CATSDRASGKDTQYF.

This chain joins TRBV9 and TRBJ2-1; D might be TRBD1 (5 bases). V was trimmed by 2 bases and J by 7 bases, leaving 13 bases between them. The CDR3 spans 14 residues. Per the germline V gene, CDR1 is SGDLS and CDR2 is YYNGEE. The CDR3 bases are TGTGCCAGCAGCGTCGGTAGGGGTACGAATGAGCAGTTCTTC. Translated, it gives CASSVGRGTNEQFF.

The chain is built from TRBV5-6 and TRBJ2-2, with D perhaps matching TRBD1 or TRBD2 (7 bases each). The CDR3 spans 17 residues. In germline, CDR1 is SGHDT, CDR2 YYEEEE. Trimming removed 4 bases from V and 1 base from J, with 17 bases in between. In DNA, the CDR3 is TGTGCCAGCAGCGCCCTCGGGGGGACAGTGAACACCGGGGAGCTGTTTTTT. It codes for CASSALGGTVNTGELFF.

The chain combines TRBV7-2 with TRBJ2-2; TRBD1 matches at 8 bases. CDR1 is SGHTA and CDR2 is FQGNSA in the germline V gene. The trim removed 5 bases at V and 0 bases at J, leaving 11 bases unmatched. This CDR3 has 18 amino acids. CDR3 in amino acids: CASSPDAKTGANTGELFF. The CDR3 nucleotides read TGTGCCAGCAGCCCGGACGCGAAGACAGGGGCGAACACCGGGGAGCTGTTTTTT.

This chain uses TRBV6-2 or TRBV6-3 with TRBJ2-7; TRBD2 is a possible D gene (5 bases). CDR3 length: 12 amino acids. The V gene lost 6 bases and the J gene lost 5 bases, with 11 bases spanning the gap. Germline lookup yields CDR1 MNHEY and CDR2 SVGEGT. The CDR3 reads CASSPTSDEQYF. In nucleotides, the CDR3 is TGTGCCAGCAGCCCCACTAGTGACGAGCAGTACTTC.

The V and J genes are TRBV2 and TRBJ1-3, with 7 positions matching TRBD1. V lost 6 bases, J lost 0 bases, and 2 bases stayed unmatched. The CDR3 loop spans 14 amino acids. Germline CDR1 reads SNHLY; CDR2 reads FYNNEI. For the CDR3, the DNA is TGTGCCAGCAGGGGACAGATCTCTGGAAACACCATATATTTT. Its translation is CASRGQISGNTIYF. Using reference TRBV2 and TRBJ1-3 for the parts outside the CDR3, the full variable domain is EPEVTQTPSHQVTQMGQEVILRCVPISNHLYFYWYRQILGQKVEFLVSFYNNEISEKSEIFDDQFSVERPDGSNFTLKIRSTKLEDSAMYFCASRGQISGNTIYFGEGSWLTVV.

The CDR3 sequence: CASSYSWNEQFF. In DNA form, the CDR3 reads TGTGCCAGCAGTTACTCTTGGAATGAGCAGTTCTTC. The chain couples TRBV6-2 or TRBV6-3 to TRBJ2-1; D unresolved. Germline assignment: CDR1 MNHEY and CDR2 SVGEGT. This CDR3 is 12 amino acids long. Trimming took off 0 bases at V and 7 bases at J, with 4 bases between the two ends.

The chain links TRBV2 to TRBJ1-4, with D hard to call. The CDR3 runs 12 residues. CDR1 is SNHLY and CDR2 is FYNNEI in the germline V gene. The germline V and J ends were trimmed by 8 bases and 8 bases, with 12 bases remaining between them. The chain's CDR3 is CASEPGGEKLFF. Written as DNA, the CDR3 is TGTGCCAGCGAGCCGGGCGGGGAAAAACTGTTTTTT.

The rearrangement links TRBV3-1 (or the pseudogene TRBV3-2) to TRBJ1-2; TRBD1 matches at 9 bases. There are 15 residues in the CDR3. CDR1 and CDR2 from the germline V gene are LGHDT and YNNKEL (reference sequence). With 4 bases clipped from V and 4 bases from J, the junction kept 7 bases outside the gene matches. The CDR3 sequence: CASSPNRGRGYGYTF. In DNA form, the CDR3 reads TGTGCCAGCAGCCCCAACAGGGGGCGAGGCTATGGCTACACCTTC.